These 9 T cell receptor beta chains originate from one sample sequenced in a study of blood T cell repertoires in COVID-19. Assay: immunoSEQ multiplex PCR; the TCRdb copy retains only in-frame clones and omits some. The data show tens of thousands of clones, roughly 83% seen once. The sequencing sample was made of peripheral blood. The origin of the receptors is a man aged 25-45 years with COVID-19, enrolled during active disease.

The V gene is TRBV6-6, the J gene TRBJ2-3, with no clear D. The CDR3 covers 13 residues. Germline CDR1 is MNHNY and CDR2 is SVGAGI (reference sequence). Deletions cut 6 bases from V and 2 bases from J, with 9 bases between. CDR3 sequence (DNA): TGTGCCAGCAGCCGCTCAGACACAGATACGCAGTATTTT. Its protein product is CASSRSDTDTQYF.

In DNA form, the CDR3 reads TGCAGCGTTGAAGGCTACAGGGGGCACAATGAGCAGTTCTTC. Translating gives CSVEGYRGHNEQFF. The J gene is TRBJ2-1, the V gene TRBV29-1; TRBD1 agrees at 9 bases. Trimming took 1 base from V and 5 from J; bases not matched to a gene: 3. Looked up from germline, CDR1 is SQVTM and CDR2 is ANQGSEA. The CDR3 contains 14 residues.

J is TRBJ1-1 and V is TRBV6-2 or TRBV6-3, with unresolved D. The CDR3 covers 12 residues. Germline CDR1 and CDR2: MNHEY and SVGEGT. V lost 2 bases, J lost 8 bases, and 9 bases lay in between. The CDR3 nucleotides are TGTGCCAGCAGTTACGGCGGTCTCGAAGCTTTCTTT. Amino acid sequence: CASSYGGLEAFF.

V gene TRBV6-6 combines with J gene TRBJ1-2; 7 bases fit TRBD1. Trimming cost V 7 bases and J 8 bases; bases outside gene matches: 7. This CDR3 is built from 12 residues. Germline CDR1 MNHNY, CDR2 SVGAGI (reference sequence). CDR3 DNA: TGTGCCAGCACCCGACAGGGCGGGGGCTACACCTTC. Translated, it gives CASTRQGGGYTF.

The V call is TRBV5-6, the J call TRBJ2-7; TRBD2 matches 14 bases. CDR3 length equals 15 residues. Trimming cost V 4 bases and J 2 bases; bases outside gene matches: 2. Per the germline V gene, CDR1 is SGHDT and CDR2 is YYEEEE. CDR3 nucleotides: TGTGCCAGCAGCAAGGGACTAGCGGGGGCCTACGAGCAGTACTTC. Encoded protein: CASSKGLAGAYEQYF.

The table lists this clone with a few counts. This chain connects TRBV2 to TRBJ1-5; D is unresolved. The CDR3 runs 15 residues. V gave up 2 bases and J gave up 1 base, with 9 bases separating them. Germline V gene lookup returns CDR1 SNHLY and CDR2 FYNNEI. In DNA form, the CDR3 reads TGTGCCAGCAGTGAAATTTCTGGCAGCAATCAGCCCCAGCATTTT. Translation gives CASSEISGSNQPQHF.

The gene calls are TRBV9 and TRBJ2-2; 7 positions match TRBD1. The CDR3 covers 17 residues. Germline-derived CDR1 and CDR2 are SGDLS and YYNGEE. V lost 4 bases to trimming and J lost 2 bases; unmatched junction nucleotides: 11. In DNA form, the CDR3 reads TGTGCCAGCAGCCCACGGGGACAGACCATCAACACCGGGGAGCTGTTTTTT. This translates into CASSPRGQTINTGELFF. The full variable domain, in which reference TRBV9 and TRBJ2-2 provide the parts outside the CDR3, is DSGVTQTPKHLITATGQRVTLRCSPRSGDLSVYWYQQSLDQGLQFLIQYYNGEERAKGNILERFSAQQFPDLHSELNLSSLELGDSALYFCASSPRGQTINTGELFFGEGSRLTVL.

This chain links TRBV10-2 with TRBJ2-7; D unclear. Germline CDR1 WSHSY, CDR2 SAAADI. The CDR3 is 12 amino acids. The ends were cut back, 4 bases at V and 3 bases at J, with 7 bases in the middle. CDR3 protein: CASSVRNYEQYF. As DNA, the CDR3 is TGCGCCAGCAGTGTCAGAAACTACGAGCAGTACTTC.

This clone was detected once. The CDR3 reads CASSWGDYGYTF. The CDR3 DNA follows: TGTGCCAGCAGCTGGGGAGACTATGGCTACACCTTC. This chain uses TRBV5-4 with TRBJ1-2; D ambiguous. V dropped 3 bases and J dropped 3 bases, with 6 bases sitting between them. The V gene's germline CDR1 is SGHNT and CDR2 YYREEE (reference sequence). The CDR3 length is 12 residues.